This T cell receptor beta chain was obtained from a study of response to subunit inactivated influenza vaccine. Study observations and caveats: The authors proposed limited new T cell recruitment per seasonal influenza vaccination.

This clonotype was seen more than once but under ten times. Its matching antigen is unknown. One entry per CDR3 protein, called by TCRdb with MiXCR from the RT-PCR reads. Of over 150,000 distinct CDR3 sequences in the sample, about 11% were seen once. Trimming shortened V by 0 bases and J by 5 bases, and 7 bases separated the two germline ends. CDR1 and CDR2 from the germline V gene are DFQATT and SNEGSKA (reference sequence). The CDR3 loop spans 13 amino acids. The sequence derives from a man between 50 and 69 years old who received an inactivated influenza vaccine. The sample was CD8+ T cells sorted from PBMCs, taken roughly 24 months after vaccination. The V call is TRBV20-1, the J call TRBJ2-2, with D hard to call. The CDR3 here is CSARDGRTGELFF. The CDR3 region has the DNA TGCAGTGCTAGAGATGGCAGAACCGGGGAGCTGTTTTTT.